This T cell receptor (beta chain) was obtained from a study of T cells in localized non-small cell lung cancer. Study results and limitations: Uninvolved adjacent lung showed peak T cell clonality, exceeding tumor. Elevated blood T cell density was associated with longer overall survival. Paired adjacent lung recovered a median approximately 57 of the top 100 tumor clones.

Sequenced by immunoSEQ multiplex PCR; TCRdb stores in-frame clones only, minus some. The repertoire holds approximately 140,000 clones, with roughly 90% as singletons. Points on this clone: Its target is not known.

Sequenced material: peripheral blood, taken before any cancer treatment. The receptor was derived from a female donor older than 55 with stage I lung adenocarcinoma.

The CDR3 loop is CASSVATSGRVREQFF. The CDR3 DNA follows: TGTGCCAGCAGCGTAGCGACTAGCGGGAGGGTGAGGGAGCAGTTCTTC. This sequence joins TRBV9 and TRBJ2-1, with TRBD2 matching over 14 bases. With V trimmed by 0 bases and J by 10 bases, 6 bases remained unmatched. The CDR3 has 16 amino acids. Germline CDR1 reads SGDLS; CDR2 reads YYNGEE.